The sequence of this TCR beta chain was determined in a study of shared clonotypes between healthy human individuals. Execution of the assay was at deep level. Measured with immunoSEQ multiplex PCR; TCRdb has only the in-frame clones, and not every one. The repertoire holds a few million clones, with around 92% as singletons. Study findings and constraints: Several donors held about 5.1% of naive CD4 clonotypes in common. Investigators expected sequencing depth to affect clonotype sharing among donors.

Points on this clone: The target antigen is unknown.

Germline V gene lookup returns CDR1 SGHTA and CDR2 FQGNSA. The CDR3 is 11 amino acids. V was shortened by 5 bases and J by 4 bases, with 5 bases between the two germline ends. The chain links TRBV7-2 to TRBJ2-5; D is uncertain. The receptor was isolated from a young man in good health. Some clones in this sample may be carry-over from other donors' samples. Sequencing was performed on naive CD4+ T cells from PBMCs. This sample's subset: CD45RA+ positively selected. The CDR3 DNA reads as TGTGCCAGCAGCATCCTAGAGACCCAGTACTTC. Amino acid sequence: CASSILETQYF.